This TCR beta chain is drawn from a study of graft-versus-host responses after intestinal transplantation. In the study overall: All of the recipients had induction that used anti-thymocyte globulin, then tacrolimus and steroids for 2 to 3 years.

The study's findings and limits: Early post-transplant declines in HvG were associated with peak levels of circulating GvH clones. GvH clones turned up in recipient marrow; some had shown up first in ileum or blood. High graft-versus-host to host-versus-graft clonal ratios were seen in allografts of patients with graft-donor T cell macrochimerism.

CDR3 length equals 15 residues. V was cut by 3 bases and J by 6 bases, with 16 bases left in between. Germline values: CDR1 SGHDT, CDR2 YYEEEE. Using immunoSEQ multiplex PCR, the repertoire was profiled, and TCRdb retains in-frame clones only, with some absent. The sample has approximately 88,000 clones, roughly 90% seen once. This clone occurred once. Its antigen is unknown. The chain has TRBV5-6 and TRBJ1-3; possibly TRBD1 for D (6 bases). Source: unstimulated CD4+ T cells sorted from spleen or lymph node cells, taken before intestinal transplant. The clonotype originates from a human donor who received an intestinal transplant. The CDR3 reads CASSYYRTEINTIYF. CDR3 in DNA: TGTGCCAGCAGCTACTATAGGACAGAGATAAACACCATATATTTT.